The 29 T cell receptor beta chains reported below all come from one sample, sequenced in a study of cytomegalovirus exposure and HLA in healthy donors. With 60 Vbeta and 13 Jbeta primers, the PCR was carried out. Assay: immunoSEQ multiplex PCR; the TCRdb copy retains only in-frame clones and omits some. This sample has 210,000 or so clones, with about 80% found just once. The source material was PBMCs. Source of these receptors: a man aged 18 to 30 in good health and CMV-seronegative.

V gene TRBV7-2 combines with J gene TRBJ1-1; no clear D. This CDR3 has 14 amino acids. Trimming took off 6 bases at V and 0 bases at J, with 11 bases between the two ends. Germline loops: CDR1 SGHTA, CDR2 FQGNSA. CDR3 DNA: TGTGCCAGCAGACAGAATTTCGTGAACACTGAAGCTTTCTTT. It codes for CASRQNFVNTEAFF.

V gene TRBV6-5 combines with J gene TRBJ2-7; 7 positions agree with TRBD2. There are 15 residues in the CDR3. The ends lost 4 bases at V and 5 bases at J; junction bases unmatched: 11. Germline lookup yields CDR1 MNHEY and CDR2 SVGAGI. In nucleotides, the CDR3 is TGTGCCAGCAGTTTACTTAGCGGGCCCGCGGACGAGCAGTACTTC. Amino acids: CASSLLSGPADEQYF.

The J gene is TRBJ2-7, the V gene TRBV15; a weak D match, TRBD1 (5 bases). Germline assignment: CDR1 LNHNV and CDR2 YYDKDF (reference sequence). V lost 0 bases to trimming and J lost 5 bases, with 11 bases between them. The CDR3 is 14 residues long. DNA for the CDR3: TGTGCCACCAGCAGAGACGCAGGGATGGACGAGCAGTACTTC. This gives the protein CATSRDAGMDEQYF.

This chain uses TRBV5-1 with TRBJ2-2, with 7 bases aligning to TRBD1. There are 17 residues in the CDR3. V shed 0 bases and J 4 bases; nucleotides not matched to a gene: 9. Germline CDR1 and CDR2: SGHRS and YFSETQ. The CDR3 nucleotides are TGCGCCAGCAGCTTGGCCGCTAGGGGGCTCGGCACCGGGGAGCTGTTTTTT. Amino acid sequence: CASSLAARGLGTGELFF.

Only one count was recorded for this clone. The chain recombines TRBV30 with TRBJ1-5, with a weak D call TRBD1 (5 bases). In germline, CDR1 is GTSNPN, CDR2 SVGIG (reference sequence). There are 15 residues in the CDR3. Trimming removed 2 bases at V and 4 bases at J, with 15 bases between. The CDR3 spells CAWSQRQRQNQPQHF. DNA of the CDR3: TGTGCCTGGAGTCAACGACAAAGACAGAATCAGCCCCAGCATTTT.

The rearrangement joins TRBV12-5 to TRBJ1-3; D perhaps matches TRBD1 (6 bases). CDR3 size: 15 residues. Germline V lookup: CDR1 LGHNT, CDR2 FRNRAP. The V end was cut by 1 base, the J end by 1 base, with 8 bases between. The CDR3 reads CASGLADSSGNTIYF. Here the CDR3 DNA reads TGTGCTAGTGGTTTGGCGGACAGTTCTGGAAACACCATATATTTT.

V and J are TRBV30 and TRBJ2-2, with 13 nucleotides matching TRBD2. CDR1 and CDR2 (germline): GTSNPN, SVGIG (reference sequence). J lost 6 bases, V lost 2 bases, and 6 bases had no gene match. The CDR3 runs 16 residues. This CDR3 is CAWSSLAGGKAGELFF. CDR3 DNA sequence: TGTGCCTGGAGTTCACTAGCGGGGGGGAAGGCCGGGGAGCTGTTTTTT.

The J gene is TRBJ1-5, the V gene TRBV28; 9 positions match TRBD1. V was pared by 5 bases and J by 3 bases, with 17 bases of the junction left unmatched. This CDR3 comprises 19 residues. Germline CDR1 and CDR2: MDHEN and SYDVKM. CDR3 residues: CASSPWGPGQGYSNQPQHF. The CDR3 coding sequence is TGTGCCAGCAGTCCTTGGGGCCCGGGACAGGGTTATTCCAATCAGCCCCAGCATTTT.

CDR3 DNA sequence: TGTGCCTGGAGTGTACGCGGGTCCCTAATGGATGGCTACACCTTC. It codes for CAWSVRGSLMDGYTF. The chain couples TRBV30 to TRBJ1-2; unclear D gene. The CDR3 spans 15 residues. In germline, CDR1 is GTSNPN, CDR2 SVGIG (reference sequence). V was shortened by 0 bases and J by 6 bases, with 17 bases between the two germline ends.

This chain uses TRBV9 with TRBJ2-7; 11 bases align to TRBD1. The CDR3 contains 16 residues. Per germline, CDR1 SGDLS and CDR2 YYNGEE. Trimming cost V 3 bases and J 4 bases; bases outside gene matches: 9. DNA for the CDR3: TGTGCCAGCAGCGAGGGGAGAGGGACAGGGGGGTACGAGCAGTACTTC. It codes for CASSEGRGTGGYEQYF.

This chain connects TRBV15 to TRBJ2-1; TRBD2 might be the D (5 bases). The V gene lost 1 base and the J gene lost 2 bases, with 12 bases spanning the gap. Germline V lookup: CDR1 LNHNV, CDR2 YYDKDF (reference sequence). The CDR3 has 16 amino acids. CDR3 nucleotides: TGTGCCACCAGCAGAGCGGGGATTTACCCCTACAATGAGCAGTTCTTC. It yields the protein CATSRAGIYPYNEQFF. Full variable domain (missing parts from reference TRBV15 and TRBJ2-1): DAMVIQNPRYQVTQFGKPVTLSCSQTLNHNVMYWYQQKSSQAPKLLFHYYDKDFNNEADTPDNFQSRRPNTSFCFLDIRSPGLGDTAMYLCATSRAGIYPYNEQFFGPGTRLTVL.

This clone was detected only a few times. The chain couples TRBV5-4 to TRBJ2-1, with D maybe TRBD2 (6 bases). The germline V gene has CDR1 SGHNT and CDR2 YYREEE (reference sequence). The CDR3 has 15 amino acids. Trimming took off 7 bases at V and 4 bases at J, with 18 bases between the two ends. CDR3 nucleotide sequence: TGTGCCAGCGAGGTAGAGCGGGCCGGTTACAATGAGCAGTTCTTC. This gives the protein CASEVERAGYNEQFF.

This chain uses TRBV7-9 with TRBJ2-7; tentative D call: TRBD1 (6 bases). The germline V gene has CDR1 SEHNR and CDR2 FQNEAQ (reference sequence). With 4 bases removed from V and 5 bases from J, the gap between germline ends came to 12 bases. This CDR3 has 13 amino acids. The CDR3 spells CASSSTRGHEQYF. CDR3 DNA sequence: TGTGCCAGCAGCTCGACCAGGGGCCACGAGCAGTACTTC.

The V call is TRBV30, the J call TRBJ2-7; 8 bases are a match to TRBD1. The length of the CDR3 is 13 residues. The V and J ends lost 4 bases and 5 bases, in that order; junction bases with no gene match: 7. The germline V gene has CDR1 GTSNPN and CDR2 SVGIG (reference sequence). CDR3 coding DNA: TGTGCCTGGATAGGACAGGGTGGGAACGAGCAGTACTTC. Translated: CAWIGQGGNEQYF.

V is TRBV13 and J is TRBJ1-5, with 10 bases identical to TRBD1. CDR1 is PRHDT, CDR2 FYEKMQ, per germline (reference sequence). CDR3 length: 17 residues. The ends lost 4 bases at V and 6 bases at J; junction bases unmatched: 12. The CDR3 is CASSSPRDRGGGQPQHF. For the CDR3, the DNA is TGTGCCAGCAGCTCTCCCCGGGACAGGGGAGGGGGTCAGCCCCAGCATTTT.

This rearrangement joins TRBV4-1 to TRBJ1-2, with a possible D match to TRBD1 (5 bases). CDR3 length: 15 residues. V was clipped by 0 bases and J by 3 bases, with 11 bases between them. Germline-derived CDR1 and CDR2 are MGHRA and YSYEKL. The CDR3 DNA is TGCGCCAGCAGCCAAGACGCCAGGGAAGACTATGGCTACACCTTC. Protein: CASSQDAREDYGYTF.

The CDR3 reads CASSYQTGTRVGEQYF. Written as DNA, the CDR3 is TGTGCCAGCAGCTATCAGACCGGGACTAGAGTCGGCGAGCAGTACTTC. V gene TRBV7-9 combines with J gene TRBJ2-7; 8 bases agree with TRBD2. The germline gives CDR1 SEHNR, CDR2 FQNEAQ (reference sequence). V shed 4 bases and J 6 bases; nucleotides not matched to a gene: 14. This CDR3 spans 16 amino acids. The complete variable domain, with remaining parts taken from reference TRBV7-9 and TRBJ2-7, reads DTGVSQNPRHKITKRGQNVTFRCDPISEHNRLYWYRQTLGQGPEFLTYFQNEAQLEKSRLLSDRFSAERPKGSFSTLEIQRTEQGDSAMYLCASSYQTGTRVGEQYFGPGTRLTVT.

This clone was seen only a few times. V gene TRBV5-4 combines with J gene TRBJ2-7; 9 bases agree with TRBD1. The CDR3 contains 17 residues. J gave up 2 bases and V 1 base, and 10 bases lay outside the gene matches. Per the germline V gene, CDR1 is SGHNT and CDR2 is YYREEE (reference sequence). The chain's CDR3 is CASSLPPGQGITYEQYF. The DNA of the CDR3 is TGTGCCAGCAGCTTGCCACCGGGACAGGGAATTACCTACGAGCAGTACTTC. Supplemented by reference TRBV5-4 and TRBJ2-7, the full variable domain reads ETGVTQSPTHLIKTRGQQVTLRCSSQSGHNTVSWYQQALGQGPQFIFQYYREEENGRGNFPPRFSGLQFPNYSSELNVNALELDDSALYLCASSLPPGQGITYEQYFGPGTRLTVT.

V gene TRBV30 combines with J gene TRBJ2-1; 12 bases line up with TRBD2. There are 18 residues in the CDR3. CDR1 and CDR2 from the germline V gene are GTSNPN and SVGIG (reference sequence). The V gene end was trimmed by 0 bases and the J gene end by 5 bases; junction bases not matched to a gene: 11. The CDR3 loop reads CAWSVWLLAGGRHNEQFF. The CDR3 DNA follows: TGTGCCTGGAGTGTATGGTTACTAGCGGGAGGAAGGCACAATGAGCAGTTCTTC.

The CDR3 region has the DNA TGTGCCAGCAGACCCGGACATACTTGGGGGGGTGGCACAGATACGCAGTATTTT. It encodes CASRPGHTWGGGTDTQYF. The J gene is TRBJ2-3, the V gene TRBV2; 7 nucleotides align to TRBD2. CDR1 and CDR2 (germline): SNHLY, FYNNEI. After removal of 6 bases from V and 1 base from J, the junction contained 16 bases not matched to a gene. The CDR3 contains 18 residues. Full variable domain (rest looked up from reference TRBV2 and TRBJ2-3): EPEVTQTPSHQVTQMGQEVILRCVPISNHLYFYWYRQILGQKVEFLVSFYNNEISEKSEIFDDQFSVERPDGSNFTLKIRSTKLEDSAMYFCASRPGHTWGGGTDTQYFGPGTRLTVL.

This clone has a handful of counts. The chain combines TRBV4-3 with TRBJ2-3; TRBD2 might be the D (6 bases). Trimming stripped 1 base from V and 5 bases from J, with 19 bases between. The germline CDR1 and CDR2 sequences are LGHNA and YSLEER. This CDR3 has 17 residues. The CDR3 DNA is TGCGCCAGCAGCCAAGGGAGAGGGACTTCGACCAAAGATACGCAGTATTTT. Its translation: CASSQGRGTSTKDTQYF.

This sequence joins TRBV7-6 and TRBJ2-7; D is possibly TRBD2 (6 bases). This CDR3 region has 16 residues. Germline CDR1 SGHVS, CDR2 FNYEAQ. V gave up 5 bases and J gave up 2 bases, with 19 bases separating them. In DNA form, the CDR3 reads TGTGCCAGCAGCCCCCGTATGATGGGAGGTACCTACGAGCAGTACTTC. Residues: CASSPRMMGGTYEQYF.

This chain links TRBV7-9 with TRBJ2-2, with D possibly matching TRBD2 (7 bases). V was shortened by 3 bases and J by 4 bases, with 12 bases between the two germline ends. The CDR3 spans 15 residues. Germline lookup yields CDR1 SEHNR and CDR2 FQNEAQ (reference sequence). CDR3 region: CASSLRGGFTGELFF. CDR3 in DNA: TGTGCCAGCAGCTTGAGGGGGGGGTTCACCGGGGAGCTGTTTTTT.

This sequence joins TRBV5-5 and TRBJ2-2, with D perhaps matching TRBD2 (6 bases). V was shortened by 4 bases and J by 0 bases, with 10 bases between the two germline ends. The CDR3 loop spans 15 amino acids. The germline gives CDR1 SGHKS, CDR2 YYEKEE (reference sequence). CDR3 protein: CASSLGLPNTGELFF. DNA for the CDR3: TGTGCCAGCAGCCTAGGACTACCGAACACCGGGGAGCTGTTTTTT.

The chain couples TRBV6-1 to TRBJ1-6; no definite D call. CDR3 length: 18 amino acids. The germline gives CDR1 MNHNS, CDR2 SASEGT. Between the trimmed V and J ends, which lost 4 bases and 0 bases, there was a span of 16 bases. The CDR3 protein is CASSARTAVSSYNSPLHF. Written as DNA, the CDR3 is TGTGCCAGCAGTGCTCGTACTGCCGTGAGCTCCTATAATTCACCCCTCCACTTT.

This sequence joins TRBV4-2 and TRBJ2-1; TRBD2 aligns across 12 bases. Germline CDR1 LGHNA, CDR2 YNFKEQ. V shed 5 bases, J shed 4 bases, and the junction held 6 bases outside the gene matches. The CDR3 runs to 16 residues. CDR3 bases: TGTGCCAGCAGCTCCCAGACTAGCGGGGGATACAATGAGCAGTTCTTC. This translates into CASSSQTSGGYNEQFF.

This clone was recorded only once. V and J are TRBV4-2 and TRBJ1-1; 7 bases map to TRBD1. The length of the CDR3 is 15 residues. V lost 2 bases to trimming and J lost 1 base; unmatched junction nucleotides: 4. Germline V lookup: CDR1 LGHNA, CDR2 YNFKEQ. CDR3: CASSQLGQANTEAFF. CDR3 coding DNA: TGTGCCAGCAGCCAACTCGGACAGGCGAACACTGAAGCTTTCTTT.

The chain links TRBV2 to TRBJ2-5; possibly TRBD2 for D (5 bases). TRBJ2-7 explains the end of the DNA better; the J call may be wrong. The CDR3 loop spans 14 amino acids. Germline V gene lookup returns CDR1 SNHLY and CDR2 FYNNEI. CDR3 DNA sequence: TGTGCCAGCAGTGAATACCGGGAAGGCGGCGAGCAGTACTTC. Its protein product is CASSEYREGGEQYF.

Remarks on this clone: This same CDR3 is encoded by further DNA sequences in the sample. The chain uses TRBV9 and TRBJ2-3, with D tentatively TRBD1 (6 bases). The CDR3 runs to 15 residues. Germline V lookup: CDR1 SGDLS, CDR2 YYNGEE. The V end lost 0 bases, the J end lost 1 base, and 9 bases lay between the germline ends. CDR3 region: CASSVGAGGTDTQYF. In DNA, the CDR3 is TGTGCCAGCAGCGTAGGTGCAGGGGGCACAGATACGCAGTATTTT.